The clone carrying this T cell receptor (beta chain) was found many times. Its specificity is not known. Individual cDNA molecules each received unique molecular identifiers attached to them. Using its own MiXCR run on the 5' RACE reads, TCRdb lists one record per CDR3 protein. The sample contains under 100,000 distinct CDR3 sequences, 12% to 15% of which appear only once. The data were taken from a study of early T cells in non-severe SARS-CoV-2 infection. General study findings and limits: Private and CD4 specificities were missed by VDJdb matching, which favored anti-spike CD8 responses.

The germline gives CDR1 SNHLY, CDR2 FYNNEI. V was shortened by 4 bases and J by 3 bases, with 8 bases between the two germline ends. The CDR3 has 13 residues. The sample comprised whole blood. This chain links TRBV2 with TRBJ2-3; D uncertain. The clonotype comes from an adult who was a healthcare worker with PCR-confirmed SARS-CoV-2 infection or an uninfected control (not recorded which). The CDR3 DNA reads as TGTGCCAGCAGTGCCCTTTTTACAGATACGCAGTATTTT. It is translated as CASSALFTDTQYF.